This T cell receptor beta chain was recorded in a study of molecular identifiers for immune sequencing clone quantification. The study's findings and limits: Clonotypes surpassing 20 RNA copies contained over 97% of effector molecules, versus under 1% in naive cells. Jurkat TCR RNA spiked in from one cell reportedly remained identifiable amid about a million naive cells.

Of note for this clonotype: What it recognizes is unknown.

Generation of bulk TCR libraries relied on previously described methods and listed TCR primers. TCRdb redid the calling of the PCR reads with MiXCR, one entry per CDR3 protein. The repertoire has about 510,000 distinct CDR3 sequences, less than 30% of them found once; the top ten carry 0.76%. The CDR3 covers 13 residues. Germline V gene data show CDR1 as GTSNPN and CDR2 as SVGIG (reference sequence). Deletions cut 0 bases from V and 1 base from J, with 6 bases between. Naive CD8 T cells were FACS-sorted by CD8+CD4-CCR7+CD45RA+ markers. This chain joins TRBV30 and TRBJ1-1; the D is unclear. The clonotype originates from a human donor in good health. Some libraries in this study had Jurkat cell RNA spiked in. Sequenced material: naive CD8+ T cells from blood, with Jurkat cell RNA spiked in. The subset here: FACS-sorted CD8+CD4-CCR7+CD45RA+ naive T cells. The CDR3 sequence: CAWSVFPNTEAFF. Written as DNA, the CDR3 is TGTGCCTGGAGTGTGTTCCCGAACACTGAAGCTTTCTTT.